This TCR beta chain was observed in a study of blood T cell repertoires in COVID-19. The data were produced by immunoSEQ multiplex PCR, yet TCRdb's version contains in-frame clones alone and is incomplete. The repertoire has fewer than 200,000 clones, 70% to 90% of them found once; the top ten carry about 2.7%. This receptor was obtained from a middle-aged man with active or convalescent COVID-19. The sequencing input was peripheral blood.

This CDR3 is CASSRTRGGPQHF. Here the CDR3 DNA reads TGTGCCAGCAGTCGAACTAGGGGGGGGCCCCAGCATTTT. The chain employs TRBV11-2 and TRBJ1-5; possibly TRBD1 for D (6 bases). V lost 6 bases, J lost 9 bases, and 15 bases lay in between. The germline gives CDR1 SGHAT, CDR2 FQNNGV. The CDR3 has 13 residues.